Detailed here is one TCR beta chain. The antigen remains undetermined. This CDR3 spans 15 amino acids. Germline values: CDR1 MGHRA, CDR2 YSYEKL. Trimming at V came to 4 bases and at J to 0 bases, leaving 4 bases not matched to a gene. This entry comes from a study of T cell responses to AZD1222 COVID-19 vaccine. General observations from the study: At 160-218 and 743-854, vaccine-associated CD4 TCRs were dominant, and they spanned spike. Clonal diversity was possibly underestimated; the donors were predominantly white British and more often female. Baseline seropositivity occurred in only a handful of AZD1222 recipients.

Repertoires were generated with immunoSEQ multiplex PCR, while TCRdb's copy carries only in-frame clones and drops some. The table records approximately 140,000 clones, 82% of them present only once. This sample comprised peripheral blood, obtained on day 0 of MenACWY control vaccination. The chain links TRBV4-1 to TRBJ2-3, with TRBD1 matching 7 bases. This clonotype was sampled from an adult in good health. The CDR3 spells CASSRDSLSTDTQYF. In nucleotides, the CDR3 is TGCGCCAGCAGCCGGGACAGCTTAAGCACAGATACGCAGTATTTT.